This T cell receptor beta chain was sequenced in a study of OX40 agonist ivuxolimab in advanced cancers. Across the whole study: Those enrolled were 82.7% male, with a mean age of 60 years and ages from about 20 to 80.

Unmatched junction bases numbered 9, after V lost 4 bases and J lost 10 bases. This CDR3 spans 12 amino acids. Germline V gene sequence: CDR1 GTSNPN, CDR2 SVGIG (reference sequence). Assay: immunoSEQ multiplex PCR; the TCRdb copy retains only in-frame clones and omits some. The sample carries around 100,000 clones, roughly 90% recorded once. The TCR originated in an adult with an advanced solid tumor such as melanoma, head and neck, liver or kidney cancer. The starting material was CD4+ or CD8+ T cells sorted from blood, obtained in a trial of the OX40 agonist ivuxolimab. The V and J genes are TRBV30 and TRBJ1-1; 7 positions match TRBD1. DNA for the CDR3: TGTGCCTGGATTACAGGGGCCCGGGGAGCTTTCTTT. Protein sequence: CAWITGARGAFF.